This TCR beta chain was sequenced for a study of siplizumab effects on memory and regulatory T cells. In regard to this clone: The target antigen is unknown.

Unstimulated naive, memory, effector memory and TEMRA subsets were also sequenced, drawn from a few donor pairs. In germline, CDR1 is SEHNR, CDR2 FQNEAQ (reference sequence). The J segment lost 5 bases and the V segment lost 7 bases, leaving 6 bases of the junction unmatched. The CDR3 length is 14 residues. Method: immunoSEQ multiplex PCR; TCRdb's copy keeps in-frame clones and lacks some. The table lists more than 75,000 clones, approximately 97% of them singletons. General study results and limits: It seemed that naive T cells were more diverse than memory cells and were major contributors to the alloresponse. Mappable CD4+ clones that were alloreactive averaged around 70% Treg-derived with siplizumab versus around 27% in controls.

This chain uses TRBV7-9 with TRBJ2-5; 11 nucleotides align to TRBD2. The receptor comes from a human donor in good health. The sequencing input was naive CD4+ T cells sorted from blood. CDR3 sequence (DNA): TGTGCCAGCACCTTGGGACTAGCGGCTGAGACCCAGTACTTC. Amino acid sequence: CASTLGLAAETQYF.